Detailed here is one TCR beta chain. Its antigen target is currently unknown. The germline V gene encodes CDR1 SGHNT and CDR2 YENEEA. Including cysteine and phenylalanine, the CDR3 has 13 amino acids. The DNA sequence is not available. The instrument was an Illumina HiSeq 2000. TCR beta cDNA libraries were prepared using 5'RACE template switching, which introduced a universal primer site and unique molecular identifiers. Priming for cDNA synthesis came from the TCR beta constant segment, and two successive PCR amplification steps followed. As for how the authors treated the data: MIGEC handled demultiplexing of the reads and grouping by UMI, while MiTCR was used to assemble and quantify clonotypes. To remove erroneous sequences, TCR cDNA sequences were retained only when supported by two or more reads. Downstream repertoire analysis used the tcR package, and clonotypes were matched across fractions by CDR3 nucleotide sequence plus V segment. VDJmatch was used to annotate antigen specificity against VDJdb, with one amino acid substitution in CDR3 allowed. After reprocessing by TCRdb, each CDR3 protein sequence is one entry, and no DNA is given. The V and J calls were determined by TCRdb, not by the authors. The sample's clone listing holds over 120,000 distinct CDR3 sequences. Roughly 12% of the sample goes to the ten largest clones.

The entry originates in a study of T cells expressing NK-cell markers (dated by TCRdb to between 2020 and 2021). Some background on the complete study: TCR beta-chain repertoires were profiled in sorted CD3+CD56+NKG2C+, CD3+CD56+NKG2C- and CD3+CD56-NKG2C+ T-cell subsets from fewer than 10 donors. Among the eight sequenced donors, seven were HCMV-seropositive and one was HCMV-seronegative. Randomly selected healthy volunteers, three men and five women, were used as the eight sequenced donors. The libraries were sequenced on Illumina HiSeq 2000/2500, MiSeq or NextSeq, producing 2 x 150 bp reads. The paper as a whole reports these results and caveats: Whether the expanded NKG2C-expressing T cell clones were specific for HCMV antigens was left unclear. Those dominant clonotypes were again the most abundant among CD3+CD56-NKG2C+ cells in a few donors, at about 25-60.1%. In over 5 donors, the dominant CD3+CD56+NKG2C+ clonotypes were among the top 10 CD8+ clonotypes and accounted for roughly 1.0-7.5% of CD8+ T cells.

HCMV serostatus was determined by detecting HCMV-specific IgG in serum with a commercial ELISA kit. Peripheral blood mononuclear cells were isolated from blood by Ficoll density gradient centrifugation. Sequencing input: blood T cells: a sorted CD56 or NKG2C T cell subset, CD4+ or CD8+ T cells, or bulk PBMC T cells (not recorded which). The chain employs TRBV11-3 and TRBJ2-1. The receptor comes from a man between 18 and 35 years old in good health. Donor details come from another sample of the same person, matched by shared clones. The CDR3 reads CASSFGSYNEQFF.